This TCR beta chain was captured by sequencing in a study of blood T cell repertoires in COVID-19. Study as a whole: Whether acute or convalescent, the COVID-19 samples came from the United States, Italy and Spain. PBMCs, B-cell-depleted T cells, or T cells provided the cDNA or gDNA that made up the material.

Germline V CDR1 and CDR2: MGHRA, YSYEKL. This CDR3 region has 16 residues. With 4 bases removed from V and 10 bases from J, the gap between germline ends came to 22 bases. Under the authors' procedure: It was from reference gene primer amplification that nucleated cell counts were estimated. TCRdb keeps only in-frame clones here, not all; method: immunoSEQ multiplex PCR. V, J and clone size derive from that table, while D and trimming were established from the DNA sequence. The sample carries 120,000 to 150,000 clones, about 84% recorded once. Sequenced sample: peripheral blood. The chain carries TRBV4-1 and TRBJ2-2, with D possibly TRBD1 on 6 matching bases. This clonotype was obtained from a man aged 55-75 years with active or convalescent COVID-19. The CDR3 DNA reads as TGCGCCAGCAGCCTTAGACCCAACGAGGGGGTGGTGGAGCTGTTTTTT. Amino acids: CASSLRPNEGVVELFF.